This T cell receptor (beta chain) comes out of a study of T-cell reconstitution after alpha-beta-depleted transplantation in children. Study outcomes and limitations: When one year had passed after transplant, most T-cell counts and diversity came from newly produced T cells. Recipient T cells and thymic progenitors that survived gave rise to the high TCRbeta diversity observed at day 60 in some patients. Two months or so post-transplant, alpha-beta T cells reportedly derived from several hundred expanded graft clones.

The library targeted TCRbeta and was prepared with unique molecular identifiers. TCRdb re-called the PCR reads with MiXCR, one entry per CDR3 protein. The table includes 500,000 to 650,000 distinct CDR3 sequences, 10% to 15% detected once. This CDR3 spans 13 amino acids. Trimming removed 0 bases from V and 9 bases from J, with 11 bases in between. Germline CDR1 and CDR2: SGDLS and YYNGEE. Worth noting for this clonotype: Its matching antigen is unknown.

V gene TRBV9 combines with J gene TRBJ2-3, with D maybe TRBD2 (5 bases). The material sequenced was PBMCs, mostly from graft donor cells, taken 360 days after TCRalphabeta/CD19-depleted stem cell transplant. The receptor's source is a male patient under 18 who had a stem cell transplant for acute myeloid leukemia, so the T cells may come from the graft donor. The CDR3 coding sequence is TGTGCCAGCAGCGTAGAGACTACTGGGACGCAGTATTTT. As protein: CASSVETTGTQYF.